These 18 T cell receptor beta chains share one sample of origin, sequenced in a study of blood T cell repertoires in COVID-19 (dated by TCRdb to about 2020). Libraries were made using the immunoSEQ multiplex PCR assay. The table comes from immuneACCESS by way of TCRdb, which keeps in-frame sequences with V and J called. Part of the clones is missing from these tables; in studies checked, under half for an unresolved V gene and the rest for unknown reasons. For this sample the table gives more than 300,000 clones, of which more than 70% were detected only once. The ten largest clones take up about 1.6% of the sample. Sequenced: peripheral blood. Receptors originate from a woman between 45 and 65 years old with acute or convalescent COVID-19.

The rearrangement links TRBV24-1 to TRBJ2-7; weak D call: TRBD2 (7 bases). Germline V gene lookup returns CDR1 KGHDR and CDR2 SFDVKD. CDR3 length: 14 amino acids. V lost 12 bases and J 3 bases, leaving 20 bases between the germline ends. For the CDR3, the DNA is TGTGCCCCTAAAGGGGGGGGGACCAGCTACGAGCAGTACTTC. Encoded protein: CAPKGGGTSYEQYF.

V gene TRBV5-4 combines with J gene TRBJ2-5, with TRBD2 matching over 13 bases. The CDR3 is 17 amino acids. CDR1 is SGHNT and CDR2 is YYREEE in the germline V gene (reference sequence). V dropped 4 bases and J dropped 5; count of bases not matched to a gene: 11. The CDR3 sequence is CASSPLGLAGVWETQYF. DNA for the CDR3: TGTGCCAGCAGCCCATTAGGACTAGCGGGAGTATGGGAGACCCAGTACTTC. The complete variable domain, with remaining parts taken from reference TRBV5-4 and TRBJ2-5, reads ETGVTQSPTHLIKTRGQQVTLRCSSQSGHNTVSWYQQALGQGPQFIFQYYREEENGRGNFPPRFSGLQFPNYSSELNVNALELDDSALYLCASSPLGLAGVWETQYFGPGTRLLVL.

The chain couples TRBV2 to TRBJ2-3, with D possibly being TRBD1 (5 bases). The germline gives CDR1 SNHLY, CDR2 FYNNEI. V lost 3 bases and J 4 bases, leaving 11 bases between the germline ends. The CDR3 extends over 14 amino acids. The CDR3 DNA reads as TGTGCCAGCAGTGACCAGGGTGGGGCAGATACGCAGTATTTT. Protein product: CASSDQGGADTQYF.

The rearrangement links TRBV18 to TRBJ1-2; a weak D match, TRBD1 (5 bases). CDR1 and CDR2 from the germline V gene are KGHSH and LQKENI. V shed 6 bases and J shed 2 bases, with 16 bases lying between them. This CDR3 is 15 amino acids long. Written as DNA, the CDR3 is TGTGCCAGCTCGCCCCCCACAAAGGGGAACTATGGCTACACCTTC. Its translation is CASSPPTKGNYGYTF.

The chain is built from TRBV19 and TRBJ2-3, with 8 bases that match TRBD2. CDR3 length equals 17 residues. Unmatched junction bases numbered 15, after V lost 5 bases and J lost 5 bases. Germline values: CDR1 LNHDA, CDR2 SQIVND (reference sequence). For the CDR3, the DNA is TGTGCCAGTAGTCCCTCAGGGACCGGGAGGGCCGGAGATACGCAGTATTTT. Its protein product is CASSPSGTGRAGDTQYF. The whole variable domain, filled in from reference TRBV19 and TRBJ2-3, reads DGGITQSPKYLFRKEGQNVTLSCEQNLNHDAMYWYRQDPGQGLRLIYYSQIVNDFQKGDIAEGYSVSREKKESFPLTVTSAQKNPTAFYLCASSPSGTGRAGDTQYFGPGTRLTVL.

This clone was found once. The chain uses TRBV6-5 and TRBJ2-7; 12 bases are a match to TRBD1. This CDR3 is 15 amino acids long. Germline V gene lookup returns CDR1 MNHEY and CDR2 SVGAGI. The V and J ends lost 6 bases and 5 bases, in that order; junction bases with no gene match: 8. Here the CDR3 reads CASRPSGTGGHEQYF. The CDR3 nucleotides are TGTGCCAGCAGACCCTCCGGGACAGGGGGCCACGAGCAGTACTTC.

The chain carries TRBV28 and TRBJ2-7; D is possibly TRBD1 (5 bases). V lost 6 bases, J lost 5 bases, and 20 bases lay in between. Germline V gene sequence: CDR1 MDHEN, CDR2 SYDVKM. The CDR3 consists of 15 residues. This CDR3 is CASSPRGNQRNEQYF. CDR3 coding DNA: TGTGCCAGCAGCCCTAGGGGCAACCAAAGGAACGAGCAGTACTTC.

V and J are TRBV11-2 and TRBJ2-7; 8 bases line up with TRBD1. CDR1 and CDR2 from the germline V gene are SGHAT and FQNNGV. Unmatched junction bases numbered 7, after V lost 1 base and J lost 5 bases. There are 15 residues in the CDR3. The DNA for the CDR3 is TGTGCCAGCAGCTTAGTTGCCGAGACAGGGGACGAGCAGTACTTC. Its protein is CASSLVAETGDEQYF.

V and J are TRBV3-1 (or the pseudogene TRBV3-2) and TRBJ1-1; D might be TRBD1 (6 bases). V gave up 2 bases and J gave up 8 bases, with 15 bases separating them. Germline V gene sequence: CDR1 LGHDT, CDR2 YNNKEL (reference sequence). The CDR3 length is 14 residues. The CDR3 sequence: CASSQSFRGREAFF. In DNA, the CDR3 is TGTGCCAGCAGCCAAAGTTTCAGGGGCAGAGAAGCTTTCTTT.

The table lists this clone with a few counts. The V call is TRBV2, the J call TRBJ2-2, with a tentative D call TRBD2 (7 bases). Germline lookup yields CDR1 SNHLY and CDR2 FYNNEI. The CDR3 contains 14 residues. Deletions cut 3 bases from V and 5 bases from J, with 10 bases between. The CDR3 DNA reads as TGTGCCAGCAGTGACAAGGGGGGGACCGGGGAGCTGTTTTTT. Translation gives CASSDKGGTGELFF.

J is TRBJ1-5 and V is TRBV7-9; no clear D. The germline V and J ends were trimmed by 5 bases and 2 bases, with 13 bases remaining between them. This CDR3 spans 15 amino acids. Germline V lookup: CDR1 SEHNR, CDR2 FQNEAQ (reference sequence). Written as DNA, the CDR3 is TGTGCCAGCAGCCTGGGGAATAGCGGCAATCAGCCCCAGCATTTT. It codes for CASSLGNSGNQPQHF.

The J gene is TRBJ1-6, the V gene TRBV7-9, with a possible D match to TRBD1 (5 bases). V dropped 4 bases and J dropped 5 bases, with 15 bases sitting between them. The CDR3 is 16 amino acids. Germline CDR1 SEHNR, CDR2 FQNEAQ (reference sequence). CDR3 amino acids: CASSSGLRGHNSPLHF. The CDR3 coding sequence is TGTGCCAGCAGCTCAGGCCTTAGGGGCCATAATTCACCCCTCCACTTT.

V gene TRBV11-2 combines with J gene TRBJ2-2; the D gene is possibly TRBD2 (5 bases). CDR1 is SGHAT and CDR2 is FQNNGV in the germline V gene. The CDR3 runs 13 residues. V was trimmed by 5 bases and J by 11 bases, leaving 15 bases between them. This CDR3 is CASSLPPRGELFF. CDR3 nucleotides: TGTGCCAGCAGCCTACCCCCCCGGGGAGAGCTGTTTTTT.

Concerning this clone itself: This same CDR3 is encoded by further DNA sequences in the sample. The chain is built from TRBV28 and TRBJ1-5; D gene unclear. CDR1 is MDHEN and CDR2 is SYDVKM in the germline V gene. The CDR3 runs to 17 residues. Trimming shortened V by 3 bases and J by 6 bases, and 21 bases separated the two germline ends. In DNA form, the CDR3 reads TGTGCCAGCAGTTTTTCTCCCCGAGGGTTGGAAAGTCAGCCCCAGCATTTT. Translation: CASSFSPRGLESQPQHF. Filled out from reference TRBV28 and TRBJ1-5, the complete variable domain reads DVKVTQSSRYLVKRTGEKVFLECVQDMDHENMFWYRQDPGLGLRLIYFSYDVKMKEKGDIPEGYSVSREKKERFSLILESASTNQTSMYLCASSFSPRGLESQPQHFGDGTRLSIL.

The chain uses TRBV5-1 and TRBJ2-7, with TRBD2 identical over 12 bases. With V trimmed by 0 bases and J by 5 bases, 9 bases remained unmatched. The CDR3 contains 17 residues. Per the germline V gene, CDR1 is SGHRS and CDR2 is YFSETQ. The CDR3 protein is CASSLATSGSYTHEQYF. The CDR3 nucleotides are TGCGCCAGCAGCTTGGCGACTAGCGGGAGTTATACCCACGAGCAGTACTTC.

V and J are TRBV5-1 and TRBJ1-4, with 10 bases lining up with TRBD1. With V trimmed by 4 bases and J by 8 bases, 8 bases remained unmatched. Germline-derived CDR1 and CDR2 are SGHRS and YFSETQ. This CDR3 is built from 15 residues. The CDR3 here is CASSTGTGAWEKLFF. CDR3 DNA: TGCGCCAGCAGCACAGGGACAGGGGCCTGGGAAAAACTGTTTTTT.

The gene calls are TRBV5-1 and TRBJ2-7; 7 nucleotides agree with TRBD1. Germline assignment: CDR1 SGHRS and CDR2 YFSETQ. The CDR3 is 16 residues long. V was pared by 4 bases and J by 2 bases, with 12 bases of the junction left unmatched. As DNA, the CDR3 is TGCGCCAGCAGCGATGGTTGGAAGGGGGCTACCTACGAGCAGTACTTC. Protein product: CASSDGWKGATYEQYF.

The chain joins TRBV7-2 to TRBJ2-1; possible D gene TRBD1, 6 bases. V lost 5 bases and J 9 bases, leaving 14 bases between the germline ends. The CDR3 runs to 13 residues. Per germline, CDR1 SGHTA and CDR2 FQGNSA. The CDR3 loop reads CASSRPGAGEQFF. For the CDR3, the DNA is TGTGCCAGCAGCCGACCAGGGGCTGGTGAGCAGTTCTTC.